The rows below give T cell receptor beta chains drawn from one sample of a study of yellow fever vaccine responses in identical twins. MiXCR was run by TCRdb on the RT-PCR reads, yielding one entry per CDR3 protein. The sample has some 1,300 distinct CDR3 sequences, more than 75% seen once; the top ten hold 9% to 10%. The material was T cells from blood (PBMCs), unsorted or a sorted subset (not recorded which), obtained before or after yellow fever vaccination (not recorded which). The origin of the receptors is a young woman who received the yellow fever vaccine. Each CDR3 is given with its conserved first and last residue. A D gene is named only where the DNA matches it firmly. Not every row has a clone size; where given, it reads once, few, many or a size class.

CASSLGASGYEQYF TGTGCCAGCAGCCTCGGGGCTAGCGGATACGAGCAGTACTTC TRBV7-6 NA TRBD2 TRBJ2-7
CATRVPTYNEQFF TGTGCCACCCGGGTTCCGACCTACAATGAGCAGTTCTTC TRBV7-9 NA NA TRBJ2-1
CAWRTQRGGGEQYF TGTGCCTGGAGAACCCAGCGAGGGGGCGGAGAGCAGTACTTC TRBV30 NA TRBD1 TRBJ2-7
CATSRDLAGEVEAFF TGTGCCACCAGCAGAGATCTGGCAGGGGAAGTTGAAGCTTTCTTT TRBV15 NA NA TRBJ1-1
CASRPYTNTEAFF TGTGCCAGCAGACCTTATACCAACACTGAAGCTTTCTTT TRBV11-1 NA NA TRBJ1-1
CASSSRGAPDTQYF TGTGCCAGCAGCTCCCGTGGGGCCCCAGATACGCAGTATTTT TRBV7-9 NA NA TRBJ2-3
CATSDQDRYGYTF TGTGCCACCAGTGACCAAGACCGATATGGCTACACCTTC TRBV24-1 NA NA TRBJ1-2
CASSSRQGENTEAFF TGTGCCAGCAGTTCCCGACAGGGGGAGAACACTGAAGCTTTCTTT TRBV27 NA TRBD1 TRBJ1-1
CASSSSGRGTDTQYF TGTGCCAGCAGTTCAAGCGGGAGGGGCACAGATACGCAGTATTTT TRBV11-3 NA TRBD2 TRBJ2-3
CATSSEQGPNQPQHF TGTGCCACCAGCAGCGAACAGGGGCCTAATCAGCCCCAGCATTTT TRBV15 NA TRBD1 TRBJ1-5
CASSLLGQGAQHF TGTGCCAGCAGTTTACTAGGACAGGGGGCCCAGCATTTT TRBV12-3/TRBV12-4 NA TRBD1 TRBJ1-5
CASSLELAGVGTDTQYF TGTGCCAGCAGCTTAGAACTAGCGGGAGTCGGCACAGATACGCAGTATTTT TRBV11-2 few TRBD2 TRBJ2-3
CASSPGNFNTGELFF TGTGCCAGCAGCCCAGGAAACTTTAACACCGGGGAGCTGTTTTTT TRBV5-5 NA NA TRBJ2-2
CASSARDSYNEQFF TGTGCCAGCAGCGCCCGGGACAGCTACAATGAGCAGTTCTTC TRBV11-2 NA TRBD1 TRBJ2-1
CASSSSSHEQFF TGTGCCAGCAGCTCGAGTAGCCATGAGCAGTTCTTC TRBV11-1 NA NA TRBJ2-1
CASSLQQRTEAFF TGTGCCAGCAGCCTCCAGCAGCGAACTGAAGCTTTCTTT TRBV12-3/TRBV12-4 NA NA TRBJ1-1
CASSAGTSNEQFF TGTGCCAGCAGTGCCGGGACTAGCAATGAGCAGTTCTTC TRBV2 once TRBD2 TRBJ2-1
CASSLGPSSGELFF TGTGCCAGCAGCTTGGGCCCTAGCTCCGGGGAGCTGTTTTTT TRBV11-3 NA NA TRBJ2-2
CASSPYVEEETQYF TGCGCCAGCAGCCCCTATGTGGAGGAAGAGACCCAGTACTTC TRBV4-1 NA NA TRBJ2-5
CASSLGGGGAYEQYF TGTGCCAGCAGCTTAGGCGGCGGGGGCGCCTACGAGCAGTACTTC TRBV7-4 NA NA TRBJ2-7
CASSLVGAYEQYF TGTGCCAGCAGCTTAGTGGGGGCCTACGAGCAGTACTTC TRBV11-3 NA NA TRBJ2-7
CASSKGGGYTF TGTGCCAGCTCAAAGGGGGGAGGCTACACCTTC TRBV6-1 NA NA TRBJ1-2
CASGVDYGYTF TGTGCCAGCGGGGTGGACTATGGCTACACCTTC TRBV6-2/TRBV6-3 NA NA TRBJ1-2
CASSLEGEGSGYTF TGCGCCAGCAGCTTGGAAGGGGAAGGGAGTGGCTACACCTTC TRBV5-1 NA NA TRBJ1-2
CATSEGTENQETQYF TGTGCCACCAGTGAAGGGACAGAAAACCAAGAGACCCAGTACTTC TRBV24-1 NA TRBD1 TRBJ2-5
CATSDLSGELFF TGTGCCACCAGTGATCTTTCCGGGGAGCTGTTTTTT TRBV24-1 NA NA TRBJ2-2
CASSSGSTDTQYF TGTGCCAGCAGTAGCGGGAGCACAGATACGCAGTATTTT TRBV6-1 NA NA TRBJ2-3
CASSLWGQKQETQYF TGCGCCAGCAGCTTGTGGGGCCAGAAGCAAGAGACCCAGTACTTC TRBV5-1 NA NA TRBJ2-5
CASSLKRDRGYQPQHF TGTGCCAGCTCACTAAAACGGGACAGGGGATATCAGCCCCAGCATTTT TRBV18 NA TRBD1 TRBJ1-5